This TCR beta chain stems from a study of T cell changes during pregnancy in multiple sclerosis. Assay used: immunoSEQ multiplex PCR; TCRdb lists only in-frame clones, some missing. The data contain 60,000 to 75,000 clones, 92% of them seen just once; the ten biggest clones take up more than 1.1%. Trimming cost V 0 bases and J 1 base, with 10 bases left between them. This CDR3 comprises 15 residues. Germline assignment: CDR1 SGDLS and CDR2 YYNGEE. The chain couples TRBV9 to TRBJ1-1; D is possibly TRBD1 (5 bases). This sample comprised peripheral blood, obtained after pregnancy. The TCR comes from a female donor with multiple sclerosis, enrolled in a pregnancy study. The CDR3 loop reads CASSVGSGGNTEAFF. DNA of the CDR3: TGTGCCAGCAGCGTAGGGTCGGGGGGGAACACTGAAGCTTTCTTT.